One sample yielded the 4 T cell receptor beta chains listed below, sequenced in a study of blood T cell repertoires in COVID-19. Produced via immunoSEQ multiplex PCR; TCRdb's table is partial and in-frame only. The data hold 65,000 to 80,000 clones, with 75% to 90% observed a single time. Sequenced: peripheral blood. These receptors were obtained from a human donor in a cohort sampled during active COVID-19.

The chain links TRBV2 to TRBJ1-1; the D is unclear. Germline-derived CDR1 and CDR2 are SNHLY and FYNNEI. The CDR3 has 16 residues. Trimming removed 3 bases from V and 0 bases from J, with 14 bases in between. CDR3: CASSDRKASMNTEAFF. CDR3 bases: TGTGCCAGCAGTGACAGGAAGGCCTCCATGAACACTGAAGCTTTCTTT. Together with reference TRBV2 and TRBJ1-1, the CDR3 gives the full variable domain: EPEVTQTPSHQVTQMGQEVILRCVPISNHLYFYWYRQILGQKVEFLVSFYNNEISEKSEIFDDQFSVERPDGSNFTLKIRSTKLEDSAMYFCASSDRKASMNTEAFFGQGTRLTVV.

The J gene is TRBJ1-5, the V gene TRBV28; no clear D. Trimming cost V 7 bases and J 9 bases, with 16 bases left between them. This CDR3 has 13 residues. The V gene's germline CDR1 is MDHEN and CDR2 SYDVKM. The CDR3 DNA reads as TGTGCCAGCAACCCCTCTAGGTTGGGGCCCCAGCATTTT. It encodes CASNPSRLGPQHF.

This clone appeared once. As DNA, the CDR3 is TGTGCCAGCAGTGAAGCTCGGGGGGGGAACACAGATACGCAGTATTTT. This gives the protein CASSEARGGNTDTQYF. J is TRBJ2-3 and V is TRBV6-1; 8 positions match TRBD2. Germline assignment: CDR1 MNHNS and CDR2 SASEGT. With V trimmed by 0 bases and J by 2 bases, 4 bases remained unmatched. CDR3 size: 16 residues.

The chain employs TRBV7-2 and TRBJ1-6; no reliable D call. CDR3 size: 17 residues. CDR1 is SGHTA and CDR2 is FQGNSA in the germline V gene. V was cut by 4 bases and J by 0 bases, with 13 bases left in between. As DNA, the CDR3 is TGTGCCAGCAGCTCGCTCCGACGGAGCTCCTATAATTCACCCCTCCACTTT. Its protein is CASSSLRRSSYNSPLHF. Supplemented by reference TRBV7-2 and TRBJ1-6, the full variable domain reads GAGVSQSPSNKVTEKGKDVELRCDPISGHTALYWYRQSLGQGLEFLIYFQGNSAPDKSGLPSDRFSAERTGGSVSTLTIQRTQQEDSAVYLCASSSLRRSSYNSPLHFGNGTRLTVT.